These 13 T cell receptor beta chains share one sample of origin, sequenced in a study of cytomegalovirus exposure and HLA in healthy donors (dated by TCRdb to about 2017). The method behind the library was the immunoSEQ multiplex PCR assay. The multiplex PCR relied on a mix of 60 forward primers for TCR Vbeta segments and 13 reverse primers for TCR Jbeta segments. TCRdb holds this immuneACCESS table with in-frame rearrangements only. Some clones are missing; in checked studies, unresolved V genes explain under half, and the rest has no known cause. The sample includes 150,000 or so clones, with 70% to 90% observed a single time. About 10% of the sample is held by the ten biggest clonotypes. Sequenced: PBMCs. These TCRs come from a man aged 18 to 29 in good health and CMV-seropositive.

This chain joins TRBV10-3 and TRBJ2-2; TRBD1 might be the D (5 bases). This CDR3 spans 15 amino acids. V was clipped by 7 bases and J by 0 bases, with 12 bases between them. Germline CDR1 is ENHRY and CDR2 is SYGVKD. CDR3 nucleotide sequence: TGTGCCATCACCCCGACAGTTACGAACACCGGGGAGCTGTTTTTT. It yields the protein CAITPTVTNTGELFF.

The table lists this clone with a few counts. The rearrangement links TRBV5-6 to TRBJ1-1; no firm D call. V was clipped by 4 bases and J by 0 bases, with 19 bases between them. Germline V gene data show CDR1 as SGHDT and CDR2 as YYEEEE. The CDR3 is 17 residues long. CDR3 bases: TGTGCCAGCAGCAGCCGCCGTGGAGCTTTCATGAACACTGAAGCTTTCTTT. This gives the protein CASSSRRGAFMNTEAFF.

V gene TRBV6-5 combines with J gene TRBJ2-3; the match to TRBD2 covers 13 bases. The CDR3 sequence is 16 residues long. Germline V gene sequence: CDR1 MNHEY, CDR2 SVGAGI. J gave up 0 bases and V 4 bases, and 1 base lay outside the gene matches. CDR3 in amino acids: CASSWGLAGSTDTQYF. CDR3 sequence (DNA): TGTGCCAGCAGTTGGGGACTAGCGGGGAGCACAGATACGCAGTATTTT.

The genes are TRBV5-1 and TRBJ2-1; D is undetermined. V lost 0 bases and J 8 bases, leaving 15 bases between the germline ends. This CDR3 comprises 15 residues. Germline values: CDR1 SGHRS, CDR2 YFSETQ. Written as DNA, the CDR3 is TGCGCCAGCAGCTTGGGAGACTTTTCTTCGGATGAGCAGTTCTTC. Amino acids: CASSLGDFSSDEQFF. Using reference TRBV5-1 and TRBJ2-1 for the parts outside the CDR3, the full variable domain is KAGVTQTPRYLIKTRGQQVTLSCSPISGHRSVSWYQQTPGQGLQFLFEYFSETQRNKGNFPGRFSGRQFSNSRSEMNVSTLELGDSALYLCASSLGDFSSDEQFFGPGTRLTVL.

This chain joins TRBV5-1 and TRBJ1-6, with TRBD1 identical over 12 bases. J gave up 8 bases and V 0 bases, and 9 bases lay outside the gene matches. This CDR3 is 18 amino acids long. In germline, CDR1 is SGHRS, CDR2 YFSETQ. In DNA form, the CDR3 reads TGCGCCAGCAGCTTGGGCTTGGGACAGGGGGCAGGTGATTCACCCCTCCACTTT. It yields the protein CASSLGLGQGAGDSPLHF.

CDR3 in amino acids: CAISDVLGETQYF. CDR3 DNA: TGTGCCATCAGTGATGTCCTGGGCGAGACCCAGTACTTC. This chain links TRBV10-3 with TRBJ2-5, with no clear D. CDR1 is ENHRY, CDR2 SYGVKD, per germline. The CDR3 runs 13 residues. Between the trimmed V and J ends, which lost 3 bases and 5 bases, there was a span of 10 bases.

This sequence joins TRBV10-3 and TRBJ1-6, with D possibly matching TRBD1 (5 bases). The CDR3 totals 15 residues. Germline V gene data show CDR1 as ENHRY and CDR2 as SYGVKD. CDR3 residues: CAARGSGVTGSPLHF. DNA of the CDR3: TGTGCGGCACGGGGGTCGGGGGTGACTGGTTCACCCCTCCACTTT.

V and J are TRBV2 and TRBJ2-5; D call uncertain. The V end was cut by 8 bases, the J end by 0 bases, with 13 bases between. This CDR3 spans 14 amino acids. From germline, CDR1 is SNHLY and CDR2 FYNNEI. The CDR3 spells CASGQDPYQETQYF. The CDR3 nucleotides read TGTGCCAGCGGGCAGGATCCGTACCAAGAGACCCAGTACTTC. The full variable domain, rest sourced from reference TRBV2 and TRBJ2-5, is EPEVTQTPSHQVTQMGQEVILRCVPISNHLYFYWYRQILGQKVEFLVSFYNNEISEKSEIFDDQFSVERPDGSNFTLKIRSTKLEDSAMYFCASGQDPYQETQYFGPGTRLLVL.

Concerning this clone: The identical CDR3 is also encoded by other nucleotide sequences in the sample. This chain connects TRBV10-3 to TRBJ2-3; a weak D match, TRBD1 (5 bases). V shed 8 bases and J shed 0 bases, with 9 bases lying between them. CDR1 ENHRY and CDR2 SYGVKD come from the germline V gene. The CDR3 runs to 13 residues. CDR3 coding DNA: TGTGCCATCTTCGACAGAAGCACAGATACGCAGTATTTT. Translated: CAIFDRSTDTQYF.

This clone was observed a single time. The rearrangement links TRBV7-9 to TRBJ2-3; D perhaps matches TRBD2 (5 bases). Germline V gives CDR1 SEHNR, CDR2 FQNEAQ (reference sequence). Trimming pared 3 bases from V and 6 bases from J, leaving 13 bases between. The CDR3 is made up of 14 amino acids. The CDR3 sequence is CASSFSGDGDTQYF. CDR3 nucleotides: TGTGCCAGCAGCTTCTCCGGGGATGGGGATACGCAGTATTTT.

To note about this clone: At one end, the junction sequence differs from germline, possibly due to a read error. The genes are TRBV7-9 and TRBJ1-1; TRBD1 matches 8 bases. Per the germline V gene, CDR1 is SEHNR and CDR2 is FQNEAQ (reference sequence). There are 17 residues in the CDR3. Here the CDR3 DNA reads TGTTCCAGCAGCATTGGGACAGGTGGGGTTTTTGGGACTGAAGCTTTCTTT. This sequence encodes CSSSIGTGGVFGTEAFF.

This clone turned up a few times. This rearrangement joins TRBV7-9 to TRBJ1-1; a possible D gene is TRBD1 (5 bases). There are 15 residues in the CDR3. Germline CDR1 SEHNR, CDR2 FQNEAQ (reference sequence). The V end was cut by 5 bases, the J end by 5 bases, with 18 bases between. In DNA form, the CDR3 reads TGTGCCAGCAGCCTCTGGGGCAGAGTGGGGACTGAAGCTTTCTTT. Its protein is CASSLWGRVGTEAFF.

The chain recombines TRBV4-1 with TRBJ2-1; 9 nucleotides agree with TRBD1. The CDR3 contains 17 residues. With V trimmed by 5 bases and J by 5 bases, 13 bases remained unmatched. Germline loops: CDR1 MGHRA, CDR2 YSYEKL. The CDR3 sequence is CASSLRTGTGPNNEQFF. CDR3 bases: TGCGCCAGCAGCTTGCGCACCGGGACAGGGCCCAACAATGAGCAGTTCTTC.